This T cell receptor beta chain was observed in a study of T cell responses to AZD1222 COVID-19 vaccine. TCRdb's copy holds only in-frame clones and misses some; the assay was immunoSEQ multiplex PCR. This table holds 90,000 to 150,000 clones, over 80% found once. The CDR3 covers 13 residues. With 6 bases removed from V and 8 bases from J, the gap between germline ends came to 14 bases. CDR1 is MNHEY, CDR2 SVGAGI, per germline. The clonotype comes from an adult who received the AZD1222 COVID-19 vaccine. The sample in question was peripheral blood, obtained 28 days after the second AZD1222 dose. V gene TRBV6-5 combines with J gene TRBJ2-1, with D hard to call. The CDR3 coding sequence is TGTGCCAGCAGACGAGCATTGGGCCATGAGCAGTTCTTC. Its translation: CASRRALGHEQFF.